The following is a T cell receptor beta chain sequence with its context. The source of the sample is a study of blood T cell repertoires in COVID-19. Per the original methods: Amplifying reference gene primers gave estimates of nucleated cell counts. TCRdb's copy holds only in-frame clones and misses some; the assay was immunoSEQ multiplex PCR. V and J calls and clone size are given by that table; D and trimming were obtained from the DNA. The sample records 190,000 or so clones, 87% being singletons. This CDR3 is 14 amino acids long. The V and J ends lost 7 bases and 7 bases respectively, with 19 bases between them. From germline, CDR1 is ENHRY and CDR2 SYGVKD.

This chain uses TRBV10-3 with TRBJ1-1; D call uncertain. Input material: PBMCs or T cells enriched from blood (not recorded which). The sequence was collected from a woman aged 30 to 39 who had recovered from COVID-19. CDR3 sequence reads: CAINSRGQAVEAFF. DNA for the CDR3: TGTGCCATCAATAGTCGTGGTCAAGCGGTTGAAGCTTTCTTT.